This T cell receptor beta chain derives from a study of T cells after yellow fever vaccination. V lost 4 bases to trimming and J lost 2 bases, with 14 bases between them. The CDR3 has 15 residues. Each CDR3 protein is one row after TCRdb ran MiXCR on the 5' RACE reads. This repertoire shows about 630,000 distinct CDR3 sequences, about 12% found once; its top ten account for more than 12%. This clonotype came up once. The chain employs TRBV12-3 or TRBV12-4 and TRBJ2-5; tentative D call: TRBD2 (6 bases). The sequencing used PBMCs, collected on the day of the yellow fever booster vaccination. The source is a young man who received the YFV17D yellow fever vaccine. The CDR3 DNA follows: TGTGCCAGCAGTTCCCTGGAGGGTTCTCAAGAGACCCAGTACTTC. Amino acid sequence: CASSSLEGSQETQYF.